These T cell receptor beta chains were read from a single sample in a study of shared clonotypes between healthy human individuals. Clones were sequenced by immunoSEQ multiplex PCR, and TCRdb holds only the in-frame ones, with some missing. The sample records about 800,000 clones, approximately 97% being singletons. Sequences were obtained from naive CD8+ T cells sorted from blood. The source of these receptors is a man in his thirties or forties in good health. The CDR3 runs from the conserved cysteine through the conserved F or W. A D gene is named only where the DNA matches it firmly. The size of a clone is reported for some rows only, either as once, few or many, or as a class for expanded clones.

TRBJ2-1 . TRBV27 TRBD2 TGTGCCAGCGGGATAACCGGACTAGTCAACAATGAGCAGTTCTTC CASGITGLVNNEQFF
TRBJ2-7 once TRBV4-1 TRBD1 TGCGCCAGCAGCCAAGACGGCCCTACAGGGGGCTACGAGCAGTACTTC CASSQDGPTGGYEQYF
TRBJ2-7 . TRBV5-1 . TGCGCCAGCAGCTTGTTAGGGGCGTACGAGCAGTACTTC CASSLLGAYEQYF
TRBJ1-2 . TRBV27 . TGTGCCAGCAGTTCGGGAGGGAAGTTGAGAGGCTACACCTTC CASSSGGKLRGYTF
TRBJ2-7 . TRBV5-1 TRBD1 TGCGCCAGCAGCTTGGAGGTGATCGGGACAGGGGTTTACGAGCAGTACTTC CASSLEVIGTGVYEQYF
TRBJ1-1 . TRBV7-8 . TGTGCCAGCAGGCGTCGGGATAACACTGAAGCTTTCTTT CASRRRDNTEAFF
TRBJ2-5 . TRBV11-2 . TGTGCCAGCAGCTTATGCCGGCTGGAGGGAGAGACCCAGTACTTC CASSLCRLEGETQYF
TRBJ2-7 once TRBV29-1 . TGCAGCGTTGAAGTCAGTGTCTCCTACGAGCAGTACTTC CSVEVSVSYEQYF
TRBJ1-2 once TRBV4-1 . TGCGCCAGCAGCCAAGACCTGACGCCCTATGGCTACACCTTC CASSQDLTPYGYTF
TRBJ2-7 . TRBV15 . TGTGCCACCAGCACGAGGCGTGGCTACGAGCAGTACTTC CATSTRRGYEQYF
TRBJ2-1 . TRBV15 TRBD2 TGTGCTACGGGACGAGCGGGAGAGGGCGATGAGCAGTTCTTC CATGRAGEGDEQFF
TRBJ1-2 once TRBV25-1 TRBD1 TGTGCCAGCAGTGGACCCGGACAGGGGGTGGGGTCATATGGCTACACCTTC CASSGPGQGVGSYGYTF
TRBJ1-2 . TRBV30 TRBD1 TGTGCCTGGAGTGCCCAGACAGGGAATTACTATGGCTACACCTTC CAWSAQTGNYYGYTF
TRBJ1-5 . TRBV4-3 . TGCGCCAGCAGCCAAGTAGCAGGGTCACGGCAGCCCCAGCATTTT CASSQVAGSRQPQHF
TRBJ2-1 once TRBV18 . TGTGCCAGCTCACCACCGATCAGATCTAGCGGACAGGCCTACAATGAGCAGTTCTTC CASSPPIRSSGQAYNEQFF
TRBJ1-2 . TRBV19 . TGTGCCAGTAGTCCCGGACAGATGGGGTATGGCTACACCTTC CASSPGQMGYGYTF
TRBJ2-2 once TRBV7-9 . TGTGCCAGCAGCCCTGATGGACAAGGCGCCGGGGAGCTGTTTTTT CASSPDGQGAGELFF
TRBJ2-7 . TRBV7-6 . TGTGCCAGCAGCTTAGGGGAAGACTCCTACGAGCAGTACTTC CASSLGEDSYEQYF
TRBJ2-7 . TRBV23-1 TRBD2 TGCGCCAGCAGTCAAGTGACACCGGGGGGCGAGCAGTACTTC CASSQVTPGGEQYF
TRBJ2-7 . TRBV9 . TGTGCCAGCAGCGTGTCAGGGGAAGAGGCGGGCTTCTACGAGCAGTACTTC CASSVSGEEAGFYEQYF
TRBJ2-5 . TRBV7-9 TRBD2 TGTGCCAGCAGCGACACGGGGACTAGCGGGAGGGAGGAGACCCAGTACTTC CASSDTGTSGREETQYF
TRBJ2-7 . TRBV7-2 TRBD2 TGTGCCAGCAGGCGGACTAGCGGGAGCTACGAGCAGTACTTC CASRRTSGSYEQYF
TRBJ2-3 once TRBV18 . TGTGCCAGCTCCCCAGCCCACACAGATACGCAGTATTTT CASSPAHTDTQYF
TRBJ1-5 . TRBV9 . TGTGCCAGCAGCGTAGGGCAGGGGCTACAGCCCCAGCATTTT CASSVGQGLQPQHF
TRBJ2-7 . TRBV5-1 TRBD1 TGCGCCAGCAGCTTGGGACAGGGGGCTTCCTACGAGCAGTACTTC CASSLGQGASYEQYF
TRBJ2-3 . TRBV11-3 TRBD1 TGTGCCAGCAGCCCACGACAGGGTTGGGATACGCAGTATTTT CASSPRQGWDTQYF
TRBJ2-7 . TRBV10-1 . TGCGCCAGCAGTGAGTCCCCCGGGTACGAGCAGTACTTC CASSESPGYEQYF
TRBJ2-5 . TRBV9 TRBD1 TGTGCCAGCAGCGGGGGACAGGGGTACCAAGAGACCCAGTACTTC CASSGGQGYQETQYF